A selection of T cell receptor beta chains follows, all from one sample in a study of OX40 agonist ivuxolimab in advanced cancers. Produced via immunoSEQ multiplex PCR; TCRdb's table is partial and in-frame only. This sample carries tens of thousands of clones, approximately 91% of them seen once, and the ten largest clones take over 15%. The material was CD4+ or CD8+ T cells sorted from blood, obtained in a trial of the OX40 agonist ivuxolimab. These receptors were collected from an adult with an advanced solid tumor such as melanoma, head and neck, liver or kidney cancer. The CDR3 runs from the conserved cysteine through the conserved F or W. The order of the fields is D gene, J gene, clone size, V gene, CDR3 DNA, CDR3 protein. The D gene is left open where the match is weak. For some rows the clone size is stated as once, few or many, or as a class when expanded; others skip it.

- | TRBJ2-5 | - | TRBV7-9 | TGTGCCAGCAGCTTAGTACAACAAGAGACCCAGTACTTC | CASSLVQQETQYF
- | TRBJ2-7 | - | TRBV28 | TGTGCCAGCAGTTTGTTACAGGTCAGGCTCGAGCAGTACTTC | CASSLLQVRLEQYF
- | TRBJ1-2 | - | TRBV4-1 | TGCGCCAGCAGCCAAGATGCGTCGGTGAGAGACTACACCTTC | CASSQDASVRDYTF
TRBD2 | TRBJ2-2 | - | TRBV16 | TGTGCCAGCAGCCAATCGGGAGGGACTGCAGCCGGGGAGCTGTTTTTT | CASSQSGGTAAGELFF
TRBD1 | TRBJ1-2 | - | TRBV6-5 | TGTGCCAGTGGGACAGGGGATGGCTACACCTTC | CASGTGDGYTF
- | TRBJ2-7 | - | TRBV6-5 | TGTGCCAGCAGGGACAGACAGCTACCCTACGAGCAGTACTTC | CASRDRQLPYEQYF
- | TRBJ2-5 | - | TRBV6-6 | TGTGCCAGCAGTTATCCGTCCCAGGAGACCCAGTACTTC | CASSYPSQETQYF
TRBD2 | TRBJ2-3 | - | TRBV27 | TGTGCCAGCAGTTCACGCGGGAGCGGCTACACAGATACGCAGTATTTT | CASSSRGSGYTDTQYF
- | TRBJ2-3 | - | TRBV2 | TGTGCCAACAGGGGAACGGGAGAGCCAGATACGCAGTATTTT | CANRGTGEPDTQYF
- | TRBJ1-3 | - | TRBV19 | TGTGCCAGTACCCAGGACATAACTGGAAACACCATATATTTT | CASTQDITGNTIYF
- | TRBJ2-1 | once | TRBV6-5 | TGTGCCAGCAGTTACACCCCGGGATTCTATGAGCAGTTCTTC | CASSYTPGFYEQFF
- | TRBJ2-7 | - | TRBV27 | TGTGCCAGCAGTTTATCGCGCACGGGGGGCGCACTCTACGAGCAGTACTTC | CASSLSRTGGALYEQYF
- | TRBJ2-1 | - | TRBV7-6 | TGTGCCAGCAGCTTAGACCTAGCCAGACTATCCAAGAATGAGCAGTTCTTC | CASSLDLARLSKNEQFF
- | TRBJ2-7 | - | TRBV5-1 | TGCGCCAGCAGCTCCTACGAGCAGTACTTC | CASSSYEQYF
- | TRBJ2-1 | - | TRBV29-1 | TGCAGCGTTGAGACGGGTCAGAACTACAATGAGCAGTTCTTC | CSVETGQNYNEQFF
- | TRBJ1-1 | - | TRBV6-5 | TGTGCCAGCGAAACCCGGTCGGGGGGAACTGAAGCTTTCTTT | CASETRSGGTEAFF
- | TRBJ1-4 | - | TRBV10-3 | TGTGCCATCAGTGAGGGGGGGACGGGAGAAAAACTGTTTTTT | CAISEGGTGEKLFF
TRBD1 | TRBJ2-1 | - | TRBV5-5 | TGTGCCAGCAGCACAGGGGGAGGCTCCTACAATGAGCAGTTCTTC | CASSTGGGSYNEQFF
- | TRBJ2-3 | - | TRBV28 | TGTGCCAGCACCTCGGGACTTCCATATATTTCTAGCACAGATACGCAGTATTTT | CASTSGLPYISSTDTQYF
- | TRBJ1-2 | - | TRBV11-2 | TGTGCCAGCAGCGAGGGTCCCTTCGATGGCTACACCTTC | CASSEGPFDGYTF
- | TRBJ2-1 | - | TRBV9 | TGTGCCAGCAGCGTAGCGGGGGAATCCTACAATGAGCAGTTCTTC | CASSVAGESYNEQFF
- | TRBJ1-4 | - | TRBV13 | TGTGCCAGCAGCTCCCGTGTAACTAATGAAAAACTGTTTTTT | CASSSRVTNEKLFF
TRBD1 | TRBJ1-2 | - | TRBV6-1 | TGTGCCAGCACGCGACAGGGGGATGTGAACGGCTACACCTTC | CASTRQGDVNGYTF
- | TRBJ2-3 | - | TRBV4-3 | TGCGCCAGCAGCCAAGCGGACGGCACAGAAACGCAGTATTTT | CASSQADGTETQYF
- | TRBJ1-5 | - | TRBV5-1 | TGCGCCAGCAAAAACTACCGGCCCCAGCATTTT | CASKNYRPQHF
TRBD2 | TRBJ2-1 | - | TRBV6-5 | TGTGCCAGCAGTGTCGGACTAGCCGTACCTAATGAGCAGTTCTTC | CASSVGLAVPNEQFF
TRBD1 | TRBJ1-1 | - | TRBV27 | TGTGCCAGCAGTTTAGGGACAGGGTACACTGAAGCTTTCTTT | CASSLGTGYTEAFF
- | TRBJ2-5 | - | TRBV28 | TGTGCCAGCAGTCTGGCCCAGGATATGCAAGAGACCCAGTACTTC | CASSLAQDMQETQYF
- | TRBJ2-2 | - | TRBV27 | TGTGCCAGCAGTCCCCTTTGGGGGCGCGGGGAGCTGTTTTTT | CASSPLWGRGELFF
- | TRBJ1-3 | - | TRBV7-3 | TGTGCCAGCAGCTCAGGACAGAGCTCTGGAAACACCATATATTTT | CASSSGQSSGNTIYF
TRBD1 | TRBJ2-7 | - | TRBV15 | TGTGCCACCAGCTCCCCGCAGGGGGTCTACGAGCAGTACTTC | CATSSPQGVYEQYF
- | TRBJ2-2 | - | TRBV7-2 | TGTGCCAGCAGCTTAGATCGCGAGGGGAGGATCACCGGGGAGCTGTTTTTT | CASSLDREGRITGELFF
- | TRBJ2-7 | - | TRBV21-1 | TGTGCCAGCAGCAAAGACGCCGCAGGGTCAAACTCCTACGAGCAGTACTTC | CASSKDAAGSNSYEQYF
TRBD2 | TRBJ2-1 | - | TRBV4-3 | TGCGCCAGCAGACTAGCGGGAGGTAACAATGAGCAGTTCTTC | CASRLAGGNNEQFF
- | TRBJ1-6 | - | TRBV13 | TGTGCCAGCAGCTACGGGAATTCACCCCTCCACTTT | CASSYGNSPLHF
- | TRBJ1-1 | - | TRBV10-3 | TGTGCCATCAGTGAAGGGAGTACTGAAGCTTTCTTT | CAISEGSTEAFF
- | TRBJ2-1 | - | TRBV28 | TGTGCCAGCAGTTTTGGAGCTACCTACAATGAGCAGTTCTTC | CASSFGATYNEQFF
- | TRBJ2-1 | - | TRBV28 | TGTGCCAGCGTAGGAGGACGGAGCTCCTACAATGAGCAGTTCTTC | CASVGGRSSYNEQFF
TRBD2 | TRBJ2-1 | few | TRBV4-2 | TGTGCCAGCAGCCTAAATAGCGGGAGCTCCTACAATGAGCAGTTCTTC | CASSLNSGSSYNEQFF